Listed here is a single TCR beta chain. Its antigen is unknown. No much larger clone is present one base from it, and per-base qualities are unavailable. TCRdb names Illumina NovaSeq 6000 as the instrument used. cDNA libraries for TCRalpha and TCRbeta were prepared by 5'RACE using constant-segment primers, with sample barcodes and unique molecular identifiers added. Trizol reagent was used to extract RNA from every sample. Libraries were amplified in two PCR steps, with a second sample barcode and Illumina TruSeq adapters added in the second step. Libraries were sequenced on an Illumina NovaSeq with 2 x 150 bp paired-end reads. The original pipeline was this. With migec v1.2.7, reads were demultiplexed and then collapsed into UMI-guided consensus sequences. Using mixcr v2.1.11, the UMI consensuses were aligned to TRA and TRB V and J templates and assembled into clonotypes. A clonotype was counted as expanded or contracted only when both edgeR and NoisET called the clonotype significant, with the noise models trained on biological replicates. For edgeR calls, the thresholds were a false discovery rate-adjusted p below 0.01 and a log2 fold-change of 1. As an exploratory analysis of dynamics, max-normalized trajectories of the 1000 most abundant clonotypes were examined by PCA with hierarchical clustering. The CD4 or CD8 phenotype of responding clones was assigned using the separately sequenced CD4+ and CD8+ repertoires. TCRdb's own reprocessing of the public reads used fastp at Q25 and MiXCR and kept productive beta chains. Here each entry gathers all rows of one CDR3 protein and keeps the most common genes and DNA. These V and J calls rely on TCRdb rather than the paper's analysis. Counted in this sample were 250,000 to 350,000 distinct CDR3 sequences; approximately 15% of them appeared once. Around 20% of the sample is in the top ten clones.

This sample was included in a study of T-cell memory formation after mild COVID-19 (dated by TCRdb to the early 2020s). Notes on the research overall: TCR sequence clusters from the two donors were found to be largely donor specific. The cohort was made up of two young adult volunteers, one female and one male, who were previously healthy. T-cell clones expanding and contracting after mild COVID-19 in two donors were tracked by longitudinal TCRalpha and TCRbeta repertoire sequencing. General conclusions and limits of the study: Contracting CD4+ clones turned up mainly in the CM and EM memory subsets, whereas EMRA was where CD8+ clones were enriched. Some responding clones were detected in pre-infection memory, suggesting pre-existing cross-reactive memory T cells joined the SARS-CoV-2 response. From day 15 to 85, contracting clones showed balanced CD4/CD8 phenotypes, whereas a second wave of clones that expanded from day 15 to 37 leaned towards CD4+. Only two mild cases were covered in the study, and larger cohorts including severe cases with pre-infection samples were considered necessary. SARS-CoV-2 specificity was not confirmed for the second-wave clones peaking on day 37.

Ficoll-Paque density gradient centrifugation was the method used to isolate PBMCs. Based on the germline V gene (reference sequence), the CDR1 and CDR2 sequences are SEHNR and FQNEAQ. The cysteine opens and the phenylalanine closes a CDR3 of 16 amino acids. Kept here is only the CDR3 DNA, which spans 48 bases and is read in frame from base 1. V gives up 3 bases and J gives up 4 bases, and the segment between their germline ends measures 18 bases. The rearrangement combines TRBV7-9 with TRBJ1-2; perhaps TRBD1 is the D gene, with 6 bases matching. The sequence derives from a man younger than 35 who had mild COVID-19 (a few samples of this study predate the infection). The sample titles of this study are shuffled in the database, so cell type and time point are left out; the donor was told from shared clones. Sequenced sample: PBMCs or a T cell subset sorted from them (not recorded which). The nucleotide sequence is TGTGCCAGCAGCTTTTCTGGGGGCAGGGAGAGCTATGGCTACACCTTC. Its translation reads: CASSFSGGRESYGYTF.